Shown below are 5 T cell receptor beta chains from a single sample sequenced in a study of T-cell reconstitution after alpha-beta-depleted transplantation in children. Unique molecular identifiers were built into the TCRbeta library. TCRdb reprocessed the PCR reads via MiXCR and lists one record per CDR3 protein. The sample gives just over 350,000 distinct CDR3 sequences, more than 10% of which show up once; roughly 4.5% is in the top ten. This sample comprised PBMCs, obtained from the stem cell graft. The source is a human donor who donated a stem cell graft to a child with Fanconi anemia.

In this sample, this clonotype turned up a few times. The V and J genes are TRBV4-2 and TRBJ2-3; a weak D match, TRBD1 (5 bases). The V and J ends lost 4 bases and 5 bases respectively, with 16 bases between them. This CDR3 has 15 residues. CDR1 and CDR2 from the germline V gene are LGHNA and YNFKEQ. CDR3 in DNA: TGTGCCAGCAGCCTCCAGGGCGAGCTCGTAGATACGCAGTATTTT. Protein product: CASSLQGELVDTQYF.

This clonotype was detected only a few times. In nucleotides, the CDR3 is TGCGCCAGCAGCGCAGGGGTGGCGAGTGGCTACACCTTC. Translated, it gives CASSAGVASGYTF. This chain uses TRBV10-1 with TRBJ1-2; possibly TRBD1 for D (6 bases). This CDR3 has 13 residues. From germline, CDR1 is WNHNN and CDR2 SYGVQD (reference sequence). V was pared by 6 bases and J by 7 bases, with 15 bases between.

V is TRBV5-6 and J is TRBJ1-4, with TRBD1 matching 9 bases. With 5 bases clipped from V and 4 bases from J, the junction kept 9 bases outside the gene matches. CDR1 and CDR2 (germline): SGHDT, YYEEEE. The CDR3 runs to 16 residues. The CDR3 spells CASSEEGQGNNEKLFF. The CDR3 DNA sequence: TGTGCCAGCAGTGAAGAAGGACAGGGGAATAATGAAAAACTGTTTTTT.

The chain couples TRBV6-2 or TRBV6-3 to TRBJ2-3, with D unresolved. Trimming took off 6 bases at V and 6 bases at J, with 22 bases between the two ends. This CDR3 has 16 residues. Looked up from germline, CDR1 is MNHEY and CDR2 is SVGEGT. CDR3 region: CASSSPLGTNLDTQYF. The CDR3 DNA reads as TGTGCCAGCAGCTCTCCTCTAGGTACCAATCTTGATACGCAGTATTTT.

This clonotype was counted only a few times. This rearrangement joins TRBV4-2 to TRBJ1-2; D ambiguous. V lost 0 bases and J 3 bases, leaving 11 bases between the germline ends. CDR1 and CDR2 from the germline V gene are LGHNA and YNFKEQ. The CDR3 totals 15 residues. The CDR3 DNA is TGTGCCAGCAGCCAAGATCCGGGTTCGGACTATGGCTACACCTTC. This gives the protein CASSQDPGSDYGYTF.